A single sample gave rise to the 15 T cell receptor beta chains below, sequenced in a study of CD8+ T cells in alopecia areata. Once RNA had been extracted, it was reverse transcribed into cDNA to act as the sequencing template. TCRdb's table, derived via immunoSEQ multiplex PCR, lists solely in-frame clones and lacks some. The table lists 110,000 or so clones, 58% of them singletons. Treatment defined: oral pan-JAK inhibitor, 5-10 mg twice daily. The source material was CD8+ T cells sorted from blood, sampled at week 4, from a patient treated with tofacitinib. Receptor source: a human donor with alopecia areata.

The chain links TRBV4-3 to TRBJ2-7; 8 bases map to TRBD1. V lost 0 bases, J lost 4 bases, and 5 bases stayed unmatched. This CDR3 is built from 15 residues. CDR1 and CDR2 from the germline V gene are LGHNA and YSLEER. The CDR3 coding sequence is TGCGCCAGCAGCCAAGATCAGGGGGCCGGGTACGAGCAGTACTTC. This codes for CASSQDQGAGYEQYF.

The gene calls are TRBV25-1 and TRBJ2-7, with D perhaps TRBD1 (6 bases). Trimming shortened V by 3 bases and J by 2 bases, and 8 bases separated the two germline ends. From germline, CDR1 is MGHDK and CDR2 SYGVNS. The CDR3 is made up of 13 amino acids. The CDR3 nucleotides read TGTGCCAGCAGTGATTGGGACACCTACGAGCAGTACTTC. This encodes CASSDWDTYEQYF.

V gene TRBV27 combines with J gene TRBJ2-1, with no clear D. The germline V gene encodes CDR1 MNHEY and CDR2 SMNVEV (reference sequence). The CDR3 sequence is 12 residues long. The V gene lost 5 bases and the J gene lost 8 bases, with 10 bases spanning the gap. CDR3 DNA sequence: TGTGCCAGCAGTCCCACTCTTGATGAGCAGTTCTTC. As protein: CASSPTLDEQFF.

This clone has only a few counts. The genes are TRBV21-1 and TRBJ1-5. TRBV21-1 is marked as a pseudogene. The CDR3 totals 12 residues. The CDR3 coding sequence is TGTGCCAGCAGCAACATGGGACCCCGCGGGGATTTT. Its protein is CASSNMGPRGDF.

J is TRBJ2-3 and V is TRBV30; 8 bases fit TRBD1. Germline CDR1 and CDR2: GTSNPN and SVGIG (reference sequence). V shed 0 bases, J shed 6 bases, and the junction held 5 bases outside the gene matches. The CDR3 sequence is 14 residues long. CDR3 DNA: TGTGCCTGGAGTGTAGCGACAGGGGCCGATACGCAGTATTTT. Translating it yields CAWSVATGADTQYF.

V usage is TRBV6-5 and J usage is TRBJ1-2, with D tentatively TRBD1 (6 bases). CDR1 MNHEY and CDR2 SVGAGI come from the germline V gene. Trimming cost V 7 bases and J 4 bases, with 13 bases left between them. The CDR3 runs to 13 residues. CDR3: CASMVGQFYGYTF. The CDR3 region has the DNA TGTGCCAGCATGGTCGGACAGTTCTATGGCTACACCTTC.

The V gene is TRBV4-3, the J gene TRBJ2-1; 9 bases agree with TRBD2. The length of the CDR3 is 15 residues. J was trimmed by 11 bases and V by 0 bases; bases with no gene match: 8. Looked up from germline, CDR1 is LGHNA and CDR2 is YSLEER. The CDR3 loop reads CASSQDKSGGPQQFF. For the CDR3, the DNA is TGCGCCAGCAGCCAAGATAAAAGCGGGGGGCCACAGCAGTTCTTC.

The J gene is TRBJ2-5, the V gene TRBV30; tentatively, D is TRBD1 (6 bases). Germline CDR1 is GTSNPN and CDR2 is SVGIG (reference sequence). The length of the CDR3 is 13 residues. The germline V and J ends were trimmed by 2 bases and 4 bases, with 11 bases remaining between them. Written as DNA, the CDR3 is TGTGCCTGGAGTCCCGGGACAACAGAGACCCAGTACTTC. This codes for CAWSPGTTETQYF.

The J gene is TRBJ2-3, the V gene TRBV13, with D possibly matching TRBD2 (5 bases). Trimming took off 1 base at V and 8 bases at J, with 16 bases between the two ends. The CDR3 contains 15 residues. Germline CDR1 and CDR2: PRHDT and FYEKMQ (reference sequence). The CDR3 DNA reads TGTGCCAGCAGCTTAGCCGGGGTTCGAAAAGGTACGCAGTATTTT. Protein sequence: CASSLAGVRKGTQYF.

This chain connects TRBV30 to TRBJ1-1; perhaps TRBD1 as D (5 bases). Per germline, CDR1 GTSNPN and CDR2 SVGIG (reference sequence). CDR3 size: 13 residues. V lost 4 bases and J lost 2, with 11 bases in between. The CDR3 nucleotides read TGTGCCTGGAACGCAGGGTATAACACTGAAGCTTTCTTT. It translates to CAWNAGYNTEAFF.

The chain recombines TRBV29-1 with TRBJ1-1; D is unclear. Germline CDR1 SQVTM, CDR2 ANQGSEA. The V end lost 8 bases, the J end lost 6 bases, and 10 bases lay between the germline ends. The CDR3 contains 10 residues. The CDR3 loop reads CSSGGSEAFF. In nucleotides, the CDR3 is TGCAGCAGTGGAGGATCTGAAGCTTTCTTT. The full variable domain, with the rest looked up from reference TRBV29-1 and TRBJ1-1, is SAVISQKPSRDICQRGTSLTIQCQVDSQVTMMFWYRQQPGQSLTLIATANQGSEATYESGFVIDKFPISRPNLTFSTLTVSNMSPEDSSIYLCSSGGSEAFFGQGTRLTVV.

J is TRBJ2-3 and V is TRBV28; the match to TRBD2 covers 7 bases. This CDR3 has 15 amino acids. Trimming took 2 bases from V and 0 from J; bases not matched to a gene: 2. Per germline, CDR1 MDHEN and CDR2 SYDVKM. CDR3 sequence: CASSLGGRSTDTQYF. The CDR3 nucleotides are TGTGCCAGCAGTTTAGGCGGGAGAAGCACAGATACGCAGTATTTT.

The V call is TRBV5-1, the J call TRBJ2-1; TRBD1 matches at 8 bases. Looked up from germline, CDR1 is SGHRS and CDR2 is YFSETQ. With 4 bases clipped from V and 5 bases from J, the junction kept 8 bases outside the gene matches. The CDR3 consists of 15 residues. CDR3 sequence (DNA): TGCGCCAGCAGCCTTTGGACAGGGCGCGACAATGAGCAGTTCTTC. It codes for CASSLWTGRDNEQFF.

This clone was observed a handful of times. The chain is built from TRBV29-1 and TRBJ2-2; D uncertain. The CDR3 is 14 amino acids. Trimming took 4 bases from V and 6 from J, leaving 15 bases between them. Germline values: CDR1 SQVTM, CDR2 ANQGSEA. The CDR3 DNA is TGCAGCGTTGTAGGTCAGGAATTGGCCGGGGAGCTGTTTTTT. This codes for CSVVGQELAGELFF.

This clone was counted a few times. This chain joins TRBV11-3 and TRBJ2-5, with D hard to call. CDR1 is SGHNT and CDR2 is YENEEA in the germline V gene. The ends were cut back, 2 bases at V and 5 bases at J, with 12 bases in the middle. The CDR3 has 14 amino acids. In DNA, the CDR3 is TGTGCCAGCAGCTTATCCGGCGCTCGGGAGACCCAGTACTTC. Translating gives CASSLSGARETQYF.